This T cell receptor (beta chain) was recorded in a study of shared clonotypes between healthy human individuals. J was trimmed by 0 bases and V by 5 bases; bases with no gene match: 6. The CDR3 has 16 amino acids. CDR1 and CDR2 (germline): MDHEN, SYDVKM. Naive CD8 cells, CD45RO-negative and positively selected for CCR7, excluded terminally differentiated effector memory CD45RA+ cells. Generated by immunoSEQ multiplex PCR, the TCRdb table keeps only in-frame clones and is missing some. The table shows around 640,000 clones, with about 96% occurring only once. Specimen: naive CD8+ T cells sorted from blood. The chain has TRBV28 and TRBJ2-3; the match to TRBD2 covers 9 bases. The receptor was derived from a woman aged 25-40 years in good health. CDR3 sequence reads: CASSPRLAASTDTQYF. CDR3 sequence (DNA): TGTGCCAGCAGTCCCAGACTAGCGGCTAGCACAGATACGCAGTATTTT.